These 16 T cell receptor beta chains originate from one sample sequenced in a study of Tregs in tolerant kidney transplant recipients. The protocol was immunoSEQ multiplex PCR, while the TCRdb copy is restricted to in-frame clones and leaves out a portion. The table lists tens of thousands of clones, about 91% of them singletons. The nonmyeloablative bone marrow transplants came from related graft donors, with transient mixed chimerism. The specimen was CD4+ T cells from blood (PBMCs), collected 24 months after the transplant. These receptors were taken from a human patient who received a combined kidney and bone marrow transplant. Some T cells may trace back to the graft donor.

This chain links TRBV5-1 with TRBJ1-4; a possible D gene is TRBD1 (6 bases). Germline CDR1 reads SGHRS; CDR2 reads YFSETQ. CDR3 length: 15 amino acids. Trimming removed 5 bases from V and 4 bases from J, with 15 bases in between. The CDR3 region is CASRQGSTINEKLFF. CDR3 DNA sequence: TGCGCCAGCAGACAGGGATCTACGATTAATGAAAAACTGTTTTTT. Full variable domain (outside the CDR3, taken from reference TRBV5-1 and TRBJ1-4): KAGVTQTPRYLIKTRGQQVTLSCSPISGHRSVSWYQQTPGQGLQFLFEYFSETQRNKGNFPGRFSGRQFSNSRSEMNVSTLELGDSALYLCASRQGSTINEKLFFGSGTQLSVL.

The rearrangement links TRBV7-9 to TRBJ2-4; possible D gene TRBD2, 5 bases. V lost 2 bases and J lost 0, with 8 bases in between. This CDR3 has 15 amino acids. Germline lookup yields CDR1 SEHNR and CDR2 FQNEAQ (reference sequence). CDR3 sequence: CASSLFRGAKNIQYF. The CDR3 DNA follows: TGTGCCAGCAGCTTATTTCGGGGAGCCAAAAACATTCAGTACTTC.

The V call is TRBV29-1, the J call TRBJ2-1, with 10 bases identical to TRBD2. Trimming cost V 4 bases and J 7 bases; bases outside gene matches: 7. The CDR3 covers 14 residues. Germline assignment: CDR1 SQVTM and CDR2 ANQGSEA. CDR3 sequence reads: CSVVSGRVANEQFF. For the CDR3, the DNA is TGCAGCGTTGTGAGCGGGAGGGTAGCGAATGAGCAGTTCTTC.

This rearrangement joins TRBV9 to TRBJ2-7; the match to TRBD2 covers 10 bases. The CDR3 loop spans 15 amino acids. Germline CDR1 is SGDLS and CDR2 is YYNGEE. The V segment lost 3 bases and the J segment 1 base; nucleotides outside the gene matches: 4. In nucleotides, the CDR3 is TGTGCCAGCAGCGCTGGGGGACTAGCGTCCTACGAGCAGTACTTC. Protein: CASSAGGLASYEQYF.

V is TRBV7-6 and J is TRBJ2-7, with TRBD2 identical over 14 bases. Germline assignment: CDR1 SGHVS and CDR2 FNYEAQ. J gave up 2 bases and V 5 bases, and 20 bases lay outside the gene matches. There are 21 residues in the CDR3. Here the CDR3 reads CASSAPNTGTSGGERPYEQYF. CDR3 DNA: TGTGCCAGCAGCGCGCCTAATACCGGGACTAGCGGGGGAGAGAGGCCCTACGAGCAGTACTTC.

The rearrangement joins TRBV4-3 to TRBJ2-1; D is unclear. Trimming cost V 1 base and J 4 bases, with 11 bases left between them. Germline V lookup: CDR1 LGHNA, CDR2 YSLEER. This CDR3 spans 15 amino acids. CDR3 loop: CASSQAARSYNEQFF. In nucleotides, the CDR3 is TGCGCCAGCAGCCAAGCGGCTAGATCGTACAATGAGCAGTTCTTC.

J is TRBJ1-5 and V is TRBV6-1, with 8 bases fitting TRBD1. Germline trimming cut 2 bases from V and 6 bases from J; bases unmatched to any gene: 3. CDR3 length: 14 amino acids. Germline V gives CDR1 MNHNS, CDR2 SASEGT. The chain's CDR3 is CASSEQGARQPQHF. In DNA, the CDR3 is TGTGCCAGCAGTGAACAGGGGGCCCGTCAGCCCCAGCATTTT.

V and J are TRBV5-1 and TRBJ2-7; 13 nucleotides align to TRBD2. With 0 bases clipped from V and 3 bases from J, the junction kept 3 bases outside the gene matches. The CDR3 contains 16 residues. The germline V gene encodes CDR1 SGHRS and CDR2 YFSETQ. CDR3 coding DNA: TGCGCCAGCAGCTTGGGGACTAGCGGGAGAGGCTACGAGCAGTACTTC. This gives the protein CASSLGTSGRGYEQYF.

This chain links TRBV30 with TRBJ1-1; D may be TRBD1 (5 bases). Germline V gene data show CDR1 as GTSNPN and CDR2 as SVGIG (reference sequence). The CDR3 covers 13 residues. V was pared by 2 bases and J by 7 bases, with 14 bases between. The CDR3 loop is CAWSPRQTSEAFF. The CDR3 DNA follows: TGTGCCTGGAGTCCTCGACAGACCAGTGAAGCTTTCTTT.

The rearrangement joins TRBV27 to TRBJ1-2; the match to TRBD1 covers 8 bases. The germline V gene encodes CDR1 MNHEY and CDR2 SMNVEV (reference sequence). The CDR3 covers 16 residues. The junction had 7 bases not matched to a gene; V was cut back by 0 bases and J by 4 bases. Here the CDR3 reads CASSLSGQGATYGYTF. The CDR3, as DNA: TGTGCCAGCAGTTTATCCGGACAGGGTGCGACCTATGGCTACACCTTC.

The chain has TRBV4-3 and TRBJ2-6, with a weak D call TRBD1 (5 bases). V was clipped by 4 bases and J by 1 base, with 8 bases between them. The CDR3 sequence is 15 residues long. Germline-derived CDR1 and CDR2 are LGHNA and YSLEER. CDR3 DNA sequence: TGCGCCAGCAGCCTACAGGCGTCTGGGGCCAACGTCCTGACTTTC. Amino acid sequence: CASSLQASGANVLTF.

The chain is built from TRBV7-2 and TRBJ1-1; D remains ambiguous. Trimming pared 2 bases from V and 11 bases from J, leaving 12 bases between. CDR1 SGHTA and CDR2 FQGNSA come from the germline V gene. There are 12 residues in the CDR3. The CDR3 loop reads CASSLYAGKAFF. The CDR3 DNA follows: TGTGCCAGCAGCTTATATGCCGGTAAGGCTTTCTTT. Together with reference TRBV7-2 and TRBJ1-1, the CDR3 gives the full variable domain: GAGVSQSPSNKVTEKGKDVELRCDPISGHTALYWYRQSLGQGLEFLIYFQGNSAPDKSGLPSDRFSAERTGGSVSTLTIQRTQQEDSAVYLCASSLYAGKAFFGQGTRLTVV.

In this sample, this clone turned up once. The CDR3 DNA reads TGCGCCAGCAGCAGGGACAGGGAAAAGACCCAGTACTTC. The encoded protein is CASSRDREKTQYF. The chain carries TRBV5-1 and TRBJ2-5; 9 bases line up with TRBD1. CDR1 and CDR2 from the germline V gene are SGHRS and YFSETQ. The CDR3 is 13 amino acids. V lost 4 bases to trimming and J lost 6 bases; unmatched junction nucleotides: 4. The full variable domain, with the rest looked up from reference TRBV5-1 and TRBJ2-5, is KAGVTQTPRYLIKTRGQQVTLSCSPISGHRSVSWYQQTPGQGLQFLFEYFSETQRNKGNFPGRFSGRQFSNSRSEMNVSTLELGDSALYLCASSRDREKTQYFGPGTRLLVL.

This clone was counted a single time. The chain links TRBV20-1 to TRBJ2-3, with D possibly matching TRBD2 (5 bases). CDR1 and CDR2 from the germline V gene are DFQATT and SNEGSKA (reference sequence). This CDR3 region has 11 residues. The V end was cut by 6 bases, the J end by 7 bases, with 11 bases between. CDR3 residues: CSAAGKNTQYF. In DNA form, the CDR3 reads TGCAGTGCCGCGGGCAAGAATACGCAGTATTTT.

In DNA form, the CDR3 reads TGCGCCAGCAGCGAAGGACTAGCGGGGGTTCCTATTGTCGTTGAGACCCAGTACTTC. It codes for CASSEGLAGVPIVVETQYF. The genes are TRBV4-3 and TRBJ2-5, with TRBD2 matching 13 bases. The CDR3 is 19 residues long. Germline V gene data show CDR1 as LGHNA and CDR2 as YSLEER. Trimming at V came to 5 bases and at J to 5 bases, leaving 17 bases not matched to a gene.

This sequence joins TRBV19 and TRBJ2-5, with 8 bases that match TRBD1. The CDR3 runs 12 residues. The ends lost 6 bases at V and 3 bases at J; junction bases unmatched: 0. The germline CDR1 and CDR2 sequences are LNHDA and SQIVND (reference sequence). In nucleotides, the CDR3 is TGTGCCAGTAGGGGACAGGAAGAGACCCAGTACTTC. Amino acids: CASRGQEETQYF.